Listed below are T cell receptor beta chains from one sample, sequenced in a study of blood T cell repertoires in COVID-19. TCRdb's table, derived via immunoSEQ multiplex PCR, lists solely in-frame clones and lacks some. The sample lists over 150,000 clones, 84% occurring once. The source material was peripheral blood. The source is a human donor in a cohort sampled during active COVID-19. Both conserved end residues are part of each CDR3. Each record gives: V gene, J gene, D gene, CDR3 DNA, CDR3 protein. A D gene is named only where the DNA matches it firmly.

V gene: TRBV6-1
J gene: TRBJ2-2
D gene: NA
CDR3 DNA: TGTGCCAGCAGTGATCGGAGGAACACCGGGGAGCTGTTTTTT
CDR3 protein: CASSDRRNTGELFF

V gene: TRBV24-1
J gene: TRBJ1-2
D gene: TRBD1
CDR3 DNA: TGTGCCACCAGTGATTTCTCAGGACAGGGAGGCTACACCTTC
CDR3 protein: CATSDFSGQGGYTF

V gene: TRBV29-1
J gene: TRBJ1-1
D gene: TRBD1
CDR3 DNA: TGCAGCGCTTCACCGACAGGGCGGAACACTGAAGCTTTCTTT
CDR3 protein: CSASPTGRNTEAFF

V gene: TRBV5-1
J gene: TRBJ2-7
D gene: TRBD1
CDR3 DNA: TGCGCCAGCAGCTCGGGACAGGGAACCTACGAGCAGTACTTC
CDR3 protein: CASSSGQGTYEQYF

V gene: TRBV7-8
J gene: TRBJ2-7
D gene: TRBD2
CDR3 DNA: TGTGCCAGCATCGGTTCGGACGGGGAGGGTGGCGAGCAGTACTTC
CDR3 protein: CASIGSDGEGGEQYF

V gene: TRBV29-1
J gene: TRBJ2-5
D gene: TRBD2
CDR3 DNA: TGCAGCGCCAGGACTAGCGGAGAGGGAGAGACCCAGTACTTC
CDR3 protein: CSARTSGEGETQYF

V gene: TRBV28
J gene: TRBJ1-1
D gene: NA
CDR3 DNA: TGTGCCAGCAGTTTACAGGTCACTGAAGCTTTCTTT
CDR3 protein: CASSLQVTEAFF

V gene: TRBV3-1/TRBV3-2
J gene: TRBJ2-3
D gene: NA
CDR3 DNA: TGTGCCAGCAGCCAAGATTACAGGACCGACACAGATACGCAGTATTTT
CDR3 protein: CASSQDYRTDTDTQYF

V gene: TRBV19
J gene: TRBJ2-7
D gene: NA
CDR3 DNA: TGTGCCAGTAGTATTTATTCGGGACACTCCTACGAGCAGTACTTC
CDR3 protein: CASSIYSGHSYEQYF

V gene: TRBV28
J gene: TRBJ1-4
D gene: TRBD1
CDR3 DNA: TGTGCCAGCAGTTTCGGCAGGGGGCGAAGGGAAAAACTGTTTTTT
CDR3 protein: CASSFGRGRREKLFF

V gene: TRBV7-8
J gene: TRBJ1-6
D gene: TRBD1
CDR3 DNA: TGTGCCAGCAGCCGAGGGACAGGGGGCCCATTAACGGGTTCACCCCTCCACTTT
CDR3 protein: CASSRGTGGPLTGSPLHF

V gene: TRBV7-6
J gene: TRBJ1-1
D gene: NA
CDR3 DNA: TGTGCCAGCACCTCCGGGGGGGGGTACGCTGAAGCTTTCTTT
CDR3 protein: CASTSGGGYAEAFF

V gene: TRBV6-6
J gene: TRBJ2-2
D gene: TRBD2
CDR3 DNA: TGTGCCAGCAGCGGGGGACTAGCGGGAGCCGGGGAGCTGTTTTTT
CDR3 protein: CASSGGLAGAGELFF

V gene: TRBV6-5
J gene: TRBJ2-7
D gene: TRBD1
CDR3 DNA: TGTGCCAGCATTCGGGCAGGGGGTTACGAGCAGTACTTC
CDR3 protein: CASIRAGGYEQYF

V gene: TRBV18
J gene: TRBJ1-1
D gene: NA
CDR3 DNA: TGTGCCAGCTCGGCAGGGCTGTCGTTCGGAGCTTTCTTT
CDR3 protein: CASSAGLSFGAFF

V gene: TRBV6-5
J gene: TRBJ2-5
D gene: NA
CDR3 DNA: TGTGCCAGCGGGCTAGGGGGGGGGACCCAGTACTTC
CDR3 protein: CASGLGGGTQYF

V gene: TRBV7-2
J gene: TRBJ2-5
D gene: NA
CDR3 DNA: TGTGCCAGCAGCCCCCGGCCGAGGCTAGAGACCCAGTACTTC
CDR3 protein: CASSPRPRLETQYF

V gene: TRBV3-1/TRBV3-2
J gene: TRBJ1-5
D gene: NA
CDR3 DNA: TGTGCCAGCAGCTCGAACAGAGGCAATCAGCCCCAGCATTTT
CDR3 protein: CASSSNRGNQPQHF

V gene: TRBV2
J gene: TRBJ2-7
D gene: NA
CDR3 DNA: TGTGCCAGCAGTGTACGAGTATCCTACGAGCAGTACTTC
CDR3 protein: CASSVRVSYEQYF